This TCR beta chain was sequenced during a study of blood T cell repertoires in COVID-19. Study background: Nucleic acid was either cDNA or gDNA, and it came from T cells, B-cell-depleted T cells, or PBMCs.

The table came from immunoSEQ multiplex PCR; TCRdb's copy has only in-frame clones and leaves some out. The table shows about 200,000 clones, with roughly 80% occurring only once. Germline trimming cut 6 bases from V and 8 bases from J; bases unmatched to any gene: 4. Germline lookup yields CDR1 MDHEN and CDR2 SYDVKM. This CDR3 spans 12 amino acids. Sequencing was performed on peripheral blood. This chain connects TRBV28 to TRBJ2-1; 7 bases map to TRBD2. The sequence came from a woman of 80 years or more with acute or convalescent COVID-19. The CDR3 DNA sequence: TGTGCCAGCAGGAGCGGGGTCCATGAGCAGTTCTTC. It is translated as CASRSGVHEQFF. The entire variable domain, with the rest obtained from reference TRBV28 and TRBJ2-1, is as follows: DVKVTQSSRYLVKRTGEKVFLECVQDMDHENMFWYRQDPGLGLRLIYFSYDVKMKEKGDIPEGYSVSREKKERFSLILESASTNQTSMYLCASRSGVHEQFFGPGTRLTVL.